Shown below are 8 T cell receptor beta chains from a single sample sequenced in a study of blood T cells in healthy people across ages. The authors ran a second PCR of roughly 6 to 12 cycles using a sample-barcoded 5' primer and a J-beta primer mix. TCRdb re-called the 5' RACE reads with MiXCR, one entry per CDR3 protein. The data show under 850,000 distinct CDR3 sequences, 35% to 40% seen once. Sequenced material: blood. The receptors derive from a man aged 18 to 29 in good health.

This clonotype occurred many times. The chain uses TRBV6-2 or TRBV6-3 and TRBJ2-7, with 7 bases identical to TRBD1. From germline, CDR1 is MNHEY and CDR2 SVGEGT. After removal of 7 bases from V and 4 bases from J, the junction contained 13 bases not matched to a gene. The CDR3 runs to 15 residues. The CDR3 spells CASTSARTGGYEQYF. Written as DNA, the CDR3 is TGTGCCAGCACCTCAGCTAGGACAGGCGGTTACGAGCAGTACTTC.

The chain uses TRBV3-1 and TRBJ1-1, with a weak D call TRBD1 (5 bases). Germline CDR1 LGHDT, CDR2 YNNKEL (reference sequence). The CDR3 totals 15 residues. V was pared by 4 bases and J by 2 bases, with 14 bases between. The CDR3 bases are TGTGCCAGCAGCCCTCGGGGCAGGGAAAACACTGAAGCTTTCTTT. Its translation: CASSPRGRENTEAFF.

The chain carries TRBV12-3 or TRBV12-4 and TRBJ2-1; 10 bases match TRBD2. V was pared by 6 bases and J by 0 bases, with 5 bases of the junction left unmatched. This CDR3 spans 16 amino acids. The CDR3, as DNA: TGTGCCAGCAGAGGTCCTAGCGGGGGCTCCTACAATGAGCAGTTCTTC. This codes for CASRGPSGGSYNEQFF.

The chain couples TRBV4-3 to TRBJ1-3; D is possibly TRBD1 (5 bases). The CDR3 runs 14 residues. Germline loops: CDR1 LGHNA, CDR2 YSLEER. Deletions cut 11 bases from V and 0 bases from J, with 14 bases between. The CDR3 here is CAPRRGFSGNTIYF. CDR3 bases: TGCGCCCCCAGGAGGGGCTTCTCTGGAAACACCATATATTTT.

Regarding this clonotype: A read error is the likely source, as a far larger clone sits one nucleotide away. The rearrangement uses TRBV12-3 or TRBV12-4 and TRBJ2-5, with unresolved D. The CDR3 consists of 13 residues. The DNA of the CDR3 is TGTGCCGGCAGTTTCTCAGGTCAAGAGACCCAGTACTTC. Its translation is CAGSFSGQETQYF.

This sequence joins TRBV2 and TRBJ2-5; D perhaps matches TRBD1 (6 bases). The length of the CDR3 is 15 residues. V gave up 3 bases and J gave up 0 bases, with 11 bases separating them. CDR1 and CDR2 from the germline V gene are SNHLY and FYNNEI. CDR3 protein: CASSDPAGDQETQYF. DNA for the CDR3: TGTGCCAGCAGTGATCCCGCAGGGGACCAAGAGACCCAGTACTTC.

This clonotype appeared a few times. CDR3 DNA sequence: TGTGCCAGCAGTTTCTCGGGACTAGCGGGGTCCAATGAGCAGTACTTC. This sequence encodes CASSFSGLAGSNEQYF. This chain joins TRBV12-3 or TRBV12-4 and TRBJ2-7, with TRBD2 matching over 13 bases. This CDR3 has 16 amino acids. Trimming removed 3 bases from V and 7 bases from J; junction bases left unmatched: 9.

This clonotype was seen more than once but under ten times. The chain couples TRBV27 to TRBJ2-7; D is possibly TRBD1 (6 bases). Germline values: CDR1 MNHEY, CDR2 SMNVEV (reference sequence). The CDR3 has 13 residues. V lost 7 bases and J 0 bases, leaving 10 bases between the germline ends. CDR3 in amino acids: CASKGTLSYEQYF. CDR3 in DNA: TGTGCCAGCAAGGGGACACTCTCCTACGAGCAGTACTTC.